This T cell receptor beta chain was recovered during a study of T-cell reconstitution after alpha-beta-depleted transplantation in children. General observations from the study: In patients about two months after transplant, alpha-beta T cells reportedly arose from several hundred expanded graft clones. Surviving recipient T cells and thymic progenitors produced the high day-60 TCRbeta diversity seen in some patients. One year post-transplant, T-cell counts and diversity were largely derived from T cells produced anew.

A TCRbeta library incorporating unique molecular identifiers was prepared. TCRdb fed the PCR reads into MiXCR, producing one record per CDR3 protein. The sample contains around 700,000 distinct CDR3 sequences, roughly 14% of which appear only once. V lost 4 bases to trimming and J lost 3 bases, with 13 bases between them. CDR1 and CDR2 (germline): SEHNR, FQNEAQ (reference sequence). The CDR3 spans 15 residues. There are a few counts of this clonotype. Its antigen remains unknown. The specimen was PBMCs, collected before TCRalphabeta/CD19-depleted stem cell transplant. The sequence derives from a girl aged 2-10 years with congenital amegakaryocytic thrombocytopenia, due to receive a stem cell transplant. The V and J genes are TRBV7-9 and TRBJ1-3; the D is unclear. In DNA form, the CDR3 reads TGTGCCAGCAGCTATGACGGGCTTGGTGGAAACACCATATATTTT. Protein sequence: CASSYDGLGGNTIYF.